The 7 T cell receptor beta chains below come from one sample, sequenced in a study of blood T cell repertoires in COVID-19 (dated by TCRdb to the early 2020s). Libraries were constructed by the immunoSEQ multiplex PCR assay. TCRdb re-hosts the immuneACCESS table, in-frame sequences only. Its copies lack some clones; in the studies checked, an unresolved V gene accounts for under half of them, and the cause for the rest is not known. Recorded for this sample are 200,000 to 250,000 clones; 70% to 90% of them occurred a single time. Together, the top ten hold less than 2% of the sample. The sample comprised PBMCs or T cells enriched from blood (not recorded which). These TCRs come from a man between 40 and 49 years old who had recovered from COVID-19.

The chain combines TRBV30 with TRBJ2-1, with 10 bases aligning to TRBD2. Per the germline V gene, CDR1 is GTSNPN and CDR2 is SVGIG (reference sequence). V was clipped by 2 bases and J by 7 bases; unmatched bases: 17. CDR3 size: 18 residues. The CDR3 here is CAWSTYAGTSAELNEQFF. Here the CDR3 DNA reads TGTGCCTGGAGTACATACGCCGGGACTAGCGCCGAGCTGAATGAGCAGTTCTTC.

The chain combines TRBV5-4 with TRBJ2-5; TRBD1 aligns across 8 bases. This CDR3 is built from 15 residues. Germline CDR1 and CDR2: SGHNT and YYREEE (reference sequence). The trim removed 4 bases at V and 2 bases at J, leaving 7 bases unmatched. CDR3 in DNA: TGTGCCAGCAGCCCGAGGACAGGGTTACAAGAGACCCAGTACTTC. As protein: CASSPRTGLQETQYF.

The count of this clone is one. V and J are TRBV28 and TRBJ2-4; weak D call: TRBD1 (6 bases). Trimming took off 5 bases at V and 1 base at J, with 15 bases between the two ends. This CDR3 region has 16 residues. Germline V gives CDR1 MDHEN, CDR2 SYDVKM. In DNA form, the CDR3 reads TGTGCCAGCAGTGAAACAGGGATTTTGGCCAAAAACATTCAGTACTTC. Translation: CASSETGILAKNIQYF.

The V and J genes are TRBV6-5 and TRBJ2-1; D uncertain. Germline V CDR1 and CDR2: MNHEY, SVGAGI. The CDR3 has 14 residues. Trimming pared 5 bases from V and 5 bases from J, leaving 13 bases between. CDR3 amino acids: CASSHPGSHNEQFF. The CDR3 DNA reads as TGTGCCAGCAGTCACCCCGGGTCCCACAATGAGCAGTTCTTC.

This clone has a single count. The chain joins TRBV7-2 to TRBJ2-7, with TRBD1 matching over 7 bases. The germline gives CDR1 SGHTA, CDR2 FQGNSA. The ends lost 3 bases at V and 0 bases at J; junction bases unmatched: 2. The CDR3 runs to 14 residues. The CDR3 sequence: CASSLDRSSYEQYF. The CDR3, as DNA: TGTGCCAGCAGCTTGGACAGGAGCTCCTACGAGCAGTACTTC.

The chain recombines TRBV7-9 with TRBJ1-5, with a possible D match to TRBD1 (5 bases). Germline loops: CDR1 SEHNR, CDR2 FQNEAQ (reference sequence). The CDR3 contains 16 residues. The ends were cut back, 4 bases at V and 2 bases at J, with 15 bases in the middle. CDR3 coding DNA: TGTGCCAGCAGCTCAGACTTGGGGGGTGGCAATCAGCCCCAGCATTTT. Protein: CASSSDLGGGNQPQHF.

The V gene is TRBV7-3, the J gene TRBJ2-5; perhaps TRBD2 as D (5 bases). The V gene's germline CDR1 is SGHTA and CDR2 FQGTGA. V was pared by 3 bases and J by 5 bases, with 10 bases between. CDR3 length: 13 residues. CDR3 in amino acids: CASSLSGSETQYF. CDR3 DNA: TGTGCCAGCAGCTTGTCGGGGAGTGAGACCCAGTACTTC. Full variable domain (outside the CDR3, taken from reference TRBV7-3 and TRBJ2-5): GAGVSQTPSNKVTEKGKYVELRCDPISGHTALYWYRQSLGQGPEFLIYFQGTGAADDSGLPNDRFFAVRPEGSVSTLKIQRTERGDSAVYLCASSLSGSETQYFGPGTRLLVL.